This T cell receptor (beta chain) was sequenced during a study of blood T cells in healthy people across ages. Remarks on this clonotype: Antigen specificity is unknown.

The study's findings and limits: Higher naive T cell percentage went strongly together with higher TCR beta diversity.

The CDR3 totals 15 residues. V lost 3 bases and J 11 bases, leaving 25 bases between the germline ends. CDR1 is GTSNPN, CDR2 SVGIG, per germline (reference sequence). With a J-beta primer mix and a sample-barcoded 5' primer, a second PCR ran about 7 to 12 cycles. TCRdb reanalysed the 5' RACE reads using MiXCR and keeps one entry per CDR3 protein. The sample contains fewer than 800,000 distinct CDR3 sequences, 45% to 50% of which appear only once. This receptor was identified in a woman aged 60 to 75 in good health. The chain combines TRBV30 with TRBJ2-5; D possibly matches TRBD1 or TRBD2 (5 bases each). Sequenced input: blood. The CDR3 DNA sequence: TGTGCCTGGAGAGGGGATTCTAGCCCCCACAATGAGCAGTACTTC. The encoded protein is CAWRGDSSPHNEQYF.